This T cell receptor beta chain was obtained from a study of T cell responses to AZD1222 COVID-19 vaccine. General study findings and limits: Seropositivity was recorded at baseline in only 5 or 6 AZD1222 recipients. Increases in Spike-specific TCR breadth and depth were seen after two AZD1222 doses.

The germline V and J ends were trimmed by 3 bases and 3 bases, with 9 bases remaining between them. The CDR3 has 13 residues. Germline V CDR1 and CDR2: SGHRS, YFSETQ. Comments on this clone: Antigen specificity is unknown.

Generated by immunoSEQ multiplex PCR, the TCRdb table keeps only in-frame clones and is missing some. This sample has about 130,000 clones; around 84% occur once, and the top ten carry more than 10%. The genes are TRBV5-1 and TRBJ1-1, with D hard to call. This material consisted of peripheral blood, taken on day 0 of AZD1222 vaccination. This sequence was found in an adult in good health. CDR3 DNA sequence: TGCGCCAGCAGCTATAAGGGTGACACTGAAGCTTTCTTT. Protein sequence: CASSYKGDTEAFF.